Listed below are T cell receptor beta chains from one sample, sequenced in a study of OX40 agonist ivuxolimab in advanced cancers. TCRdb keeps only in-frame clones here, not all; method: immunoSEQ multiplex PCR. The sample has about 48,000 clones, about 81% seen once. Sequences were derived from CD4+ or CD8+ T cells sorted from blood, sampled in a trial of the OX40 agonist ivuxolimab. The receptor source for this set is an adult with an advanced solid tumor such as melanoma, head and neck, liver or kidney cancer. Each CDR3 is given with its conserved first and last residue. The order of the fields is clone size, D gene, J gene, V gene, CDR3 protein, CDR3 DNA. A D gene is named only where the DNA matches it firmly. A clone size is listed for some rows: how often the clone was seen (once, few, many), or a class if it is expanded.

NA	NA	TRBJ2-3	TRBV5-1	CASSFFSISSTDTQYF	TGCGCCAGCAGCTTTTTCAGCATCTCTAGCACAGATACGCAGTATTTT
NA	TRBD1	TRBJ2-1	TRBV2	CASRELGTVYNEQFF	TGTGCCAGCAGAGAGCTAGGGACAGTCTACAATGAGCAGTTCTTC
NA	TRBD1	TRBJ2-1	TRBV7-3	CASSPGTAPFGDNEQFF	TGTGCCAGCAGCCCGGGGACAGCACCCTTCGGCGACAATGAGCAGTTCTTC
NA	NA	TRBJ1-2	TRBV11-2	CASASLYYGYTF	TGTGCCAGCGCCTCGCTATACTATGGCTACACCTTC
NA	NA	TRBJ2-2	TRBV6-1	CASSESTGYTGELFF	TGTGCCAGCAGTGAATCTACAGGGTACACCGGGGAGCTGTTTTTT
NA	NA	TRBJ1-4	TRBV6-6	CASSNLRGGEKLFF	TGTGCCAGCAGTAACCTACGCGGTGGGGAAAAACTGTTTTTT
NA	NA	TRBJ2-5	TRBV11-3	CASSLMGEETQYF	TGTGCCAGCAGCTTGATGGGGGAAGAGACCCAGTACTTC
few	TRBD1	TRBJ1-2	TRBV6-1	CASSEVTPGGVSGYTF	TGTGCCAGCAGTGAAGTGACCCCAGGGGGCGTAAGTGGCTACACCTTC
NA	TRBD2	TRBJ2-2	TRBV28	CASSGTVSSGSTGELFF	TGTGCCAGCAGTGGGACGGTCTCGAGCGGGAGCACCGGGGAGCTGTTTTTT
few	NA	TRBJ2-5	TRBV25-1	CASSERKYQETQYF	TGTGCCAGCAGTGAAAGAAAGTACCAAGAGACCCAGTACTTC
NA	TRBD2	TRBJ2-7	TRBV5-1	CASSPRALAGDTYEQYF	TGCGCCAGCAGCCCCCGGGCCTTAGCGGGGGATACCTACGAGCAGTACTTC
few	NA	TRBJ1-1	TRBV19	CASSIRGWVRDTEAFF	TGTGCCAGTAGCATACGGGGCTGGGTGAGGGACACTGAAGCTTTCTTT
NA	TRBD1	TRBJ1-1	TRBV28	CASSLFDRVNTEAFF	TGTGCCAGCAGTTTATTCGACAGGGTGAACACTGAAGCTTTCTTT
NA	TRBD1	TRBJ1-1	TRBV5-1	CASSIRTGGAGTEAFF	TGCGCCAGCAGCATACGAACAGGGGGCGCAGGCACTGAAGCTTTCTTT
few	NA	TRBJ1-1	TRBV6-5	CASSYEGTEAFF	TGTGCCAGCAGTTACGAGGGCACTGAAGCTTTCTTT
NA	NA	TRBJ1-2	TRBV7-8	CASSSGRTVGYTF	TGTGCCAGCAGCTCCGGACGGACGGTGGGCTACACCTTC
NA	TRBD2	TRBJ2-1	TRBV10-3	CAISVAGGIDNEQFF	TGTGCCATCAGCGTAGCGGGAGGGATCGACAATGAGCAGTTCTTC
NA	NA	TRBJ2-7	TRBV2	CASRVNSPGEQYF	TGTGCCAGCAGGGTAAATTCCCCTGGCGAGCAGTACTTC
NA	NA	TRBJ1-4	TRBV7-2	CASSPNGQGNEKLFF	TGTGCCAGCAGCCCTAATGGGCAGGGGAATGAAAAACTGTTTTTT
NA	NA	TRBJ2-1	TRBV10-3	CAIRPGHATNEQFF	TGTGCCATCAGACCGGGACACGCAACCAATGAGCAGTTCTTC